The sequence of this T cell receptor beta chain was determined in a study of cytomegalovirus exposure and HLA in healthy donors. Study-level information: An earlier analysis identified 120 million or so unique TCR beta sequences in 150 million to 200 million T cells.

This clone was recorded only once. Germline loops: CDR1 LGHNA, CDR2 YSLEER. Trimming cost V 0 bases and J 7 bases; bases outside gene matches: 7. The CDR3 length is 17 residues. Healthy bone marrow donors made up the cohort. The PCR was carried out with 60 Vbeta primers and 13 Jbeta primers. The protocol was immunoSEQ multiplex PCR, while the TCRdb copy is restricted to in-frame clones and leaves out a portion. Of around 120,000 clones detected, about 66% appear once; the ten largest clones hold about 1.6%. The rearrangement joins TRBV4-3 to TRBJ2-2; 11 nucleotides line up with TRBD2. This sequence originates from a young man in good health and CMV-seropositive. The sequenced material came from PBMCs. CDR3 loop: CASSQDVIAGGVGELFF. The CDR3 coding sequence is TGCGCCAGCAGCCAAGACGTAATAGCGGGAGGGGTCGGGGAGCTGTTTTTT.